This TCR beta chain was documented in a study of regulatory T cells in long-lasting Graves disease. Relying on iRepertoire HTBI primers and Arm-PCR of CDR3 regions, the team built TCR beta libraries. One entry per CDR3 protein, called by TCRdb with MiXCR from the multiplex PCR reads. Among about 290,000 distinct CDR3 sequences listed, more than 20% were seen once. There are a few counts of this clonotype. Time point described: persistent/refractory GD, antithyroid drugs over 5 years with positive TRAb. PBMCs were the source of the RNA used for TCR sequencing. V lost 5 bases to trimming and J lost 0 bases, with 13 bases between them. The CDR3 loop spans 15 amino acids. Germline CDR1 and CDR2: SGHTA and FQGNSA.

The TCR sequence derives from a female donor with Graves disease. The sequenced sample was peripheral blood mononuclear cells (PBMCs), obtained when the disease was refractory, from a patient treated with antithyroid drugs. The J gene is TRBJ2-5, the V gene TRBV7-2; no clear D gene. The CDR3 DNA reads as TGTGCCAGCAGCCCTGCCCTAGGGTACCAAGAGACCCAGTACTTC. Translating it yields CASSPALGYQETQYF. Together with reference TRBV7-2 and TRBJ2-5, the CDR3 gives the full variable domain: GAGVSQSPSNKVTEKGKDVELRCDPISGHTALYWYRQSLGQGLEFLIYFQGNSAPDKSGLPSDRFSAERTGGSVSTLTIQRTQQEDSAVYLCASSPALGYQETQYFGPGTRLLVL.